The text below deals with one T cell receptor beta chain. This entry comes from a study of OX40 agonist ivuxolimab in advanced cancers. Germline V gene lookup returns CDR1 MNHEY and CDR2 SMNVEV (reference sequence). V was clipped by 5 bases and J by 2 bases; unmatched bases: 1. The CDR3 is made up of 15 amino acids. TCRdb keeps only in-frame clones here, not all; method: immunoSEQ multiplex PCR. The sample lists tens of thousands of clones; around 89% were seen once. Sequencing used CD4+ or CD8+ T cells sorted from blood, obtained in a trial of the OX40 agonist ivuxolimab. The sequence was collected from an adult with an advanced solid tumor such as melanoma, head and neck, liver or kidney cancer. This chain joins TRBV27 and TRBJ2-6; 9 bases fit TRBD1. As DNA, the CDR3 is TGTGCCAGCAGTGGGACAGGGCCTGGGGCCAACGTCCTGACTTTC. Translating it yields CASSGTGPGANVLTF.